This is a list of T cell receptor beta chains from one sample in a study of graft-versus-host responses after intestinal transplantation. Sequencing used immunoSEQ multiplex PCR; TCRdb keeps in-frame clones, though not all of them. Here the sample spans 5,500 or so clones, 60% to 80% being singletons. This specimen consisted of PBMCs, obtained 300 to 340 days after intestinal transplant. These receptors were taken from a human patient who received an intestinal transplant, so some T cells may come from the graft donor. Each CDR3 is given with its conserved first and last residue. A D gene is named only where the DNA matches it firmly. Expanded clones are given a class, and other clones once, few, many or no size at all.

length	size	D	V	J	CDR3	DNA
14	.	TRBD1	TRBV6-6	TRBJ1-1	CASSHLQGYTEAFF	TGTGCCAGCAGTCACCTACAGGGGTACACTGAAGCTTTCTTT
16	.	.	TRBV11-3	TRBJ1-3	CASSLYPRGLRNTIYF	TGTGCCAGCAGCTTATATCCCCGAGGCCTACGAAACACCATATATTTT
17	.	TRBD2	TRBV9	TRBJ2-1	CASSVGIAGDSYNEQFF	TGTGCCAGCAGCGTAGGAATAGCGGGGGACTCCTACAATGAGCAGTTCTTC
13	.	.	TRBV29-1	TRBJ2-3	CSARESVEDTQYF	TGCAGCGCCCGGGAGTCCGTGGAAGATACGCAGTATTTT
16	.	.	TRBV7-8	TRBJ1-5	CASSFGGDGSNQPQHF	TGTGCCAGCAGCTTTGGTGGGGACGGGAGCAATCAGCCCCAGCATTTT
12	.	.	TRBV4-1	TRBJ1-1	CASSQDGEKAFF	TGCGCCAGCAGCCAAGATGGAGAAAAAGCTTTCTTT
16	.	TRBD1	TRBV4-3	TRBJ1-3	CASSQDVGTGRNTIYF	TGCGCCAGCAGCCAAGACGTTGGGACAGGGCGAAACACCATATATTTT
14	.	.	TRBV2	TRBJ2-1	CTPAHNGAYNEQFF	TGTACGCCGGCACATAACGGGGCCTACAATGAGCAGTTCTTC
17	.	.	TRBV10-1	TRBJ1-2	CASSVRSGSRKTYGYTF	TGCGCCAGCAGTGTGCGATCAGGATCGCGAAAGACCTATGGCTACACCTTC
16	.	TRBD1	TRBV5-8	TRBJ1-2	CASSPRGDRGLNGYTF	TGTGCCAGCAGCCCGAGGGGGGACAGGGGACTAAATGGCTACACCTTC
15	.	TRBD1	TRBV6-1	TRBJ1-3	CASSGRQGGGNTIYF	TGTGCCAGCAGTGGTAGACAGGGAGGCGGAAACACCATATATTTT
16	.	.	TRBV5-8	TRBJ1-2	CASSQDSGYTNYGYTF	TGCGCCAGCAGCCAAGACAGCGGATATACTAACTATGGCTACACCTTC
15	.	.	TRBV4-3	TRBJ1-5	CASSQDPTGNQPQHF	TGCGCCAGCAGCCAAGACCCAACAGGCAATCAGCCCCAGCATTTT
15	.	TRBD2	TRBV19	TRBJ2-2	CASTQRGVDTGELFF	TGTGCCAGTACCCAACGGGGGGTAGACACCGGGGAGCTGTTTTTT
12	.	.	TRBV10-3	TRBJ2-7	CAPKVRGYEQYF	TGTGCCCCGAAAGTGAGAGGCTACGAGCAGTACTTC
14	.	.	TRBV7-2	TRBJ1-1	CASSLEGGLREAFF	TGTGCCAGCAGCTTAGAAGGCGGTTTAAGAGAAGCTTTCTTT
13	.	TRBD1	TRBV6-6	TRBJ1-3	CATLTGAGNTIYF	TGTGCCACCTTGACAGGGGCTGGAAACACCATATATTTT
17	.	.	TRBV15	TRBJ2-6	CATSRDGDISGANVLTF	TGTGCCACCAGCAGAGATGGGGACATATCTGGGGCCAACGTCCTGACTTTC
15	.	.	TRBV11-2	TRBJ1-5	CASSLGRLPNQPQHF	TGTGCCAGCAGCTTAGGTCGTCTCCCGAATCAGCCCCAGCATTTT
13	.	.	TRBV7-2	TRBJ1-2	CASSGQSNYGYTF	TGTGCCAGCAGCGGACAGTCTAACTATGGCTACACCTTC
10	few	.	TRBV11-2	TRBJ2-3	CASAGDTQYF	TGTGCCAGCGCGGGAGATACGCAGTATTTT